This entry is about one T cell receptor (beta chain). This specimen comes from a study of blood T cell repertoires in COVID-19. Study-level background: Acute and convalescent COVID-19 samples came from the United States, Italy and Spain. Nucleic acid was either cDNA or gDNA, and it came from T cells, B-cell-depleted T cells, or PBMCs.

Per the authors' pipeline: Estimated nucleated cell counts came from reference gene primer amplification. The protocol was immunoSEQ multiplex PCR, while the TCRdb copy is restricted to in-frame clones and leaves out a portion. V, J and clone size reflect that table, while D and trimming were determined from the DNA. The sample lists around 250,000 clones, roughly 86% seen once, with under 9% in the top ten. Sequencing was carried out using peripheral blood. The receptor was derived from a woman in her 70s with active or convalescent COVID-19.

This chain's CDR3 is CATSREPREGYGYTF. The CDR3 DNA reads as TGTGCCACCAGCAGAGAGCCCAGGGAGGGCTATGGCTACACCTTC. J is TRBJ1-2 and V is TRBV15; TRBD1 might be the D (5 bases). CDR3 size: 15 residues. V was clipped by 0 bases and J by 4 bases, with 12 bases between them. Germline values: CDR1 LNHNV, CDR2 YYDKDF (reference sequence).